This TCR beta chain was obtained from a study of brain metastases from non-small cell lung cancer. The study's findings and limits: Compared with primary tumors, brain metastases showed less T-cell infiltration. In roughly 64% of brain metastases, T-cell clones were expanded compared with matched primary tumors. Metastases had sparse T cells but largely shared repertoires with primaries.

Germline V gene sequence: CDR1 MNHEY, CDR2 SVGAGI. The CDR3 consists of 14 residues. Deletions cut 6 bases from V and 7 bases from J, with 13 bases between. About this clone: Its antigen remains unidentified.

Profiling relied on immunoSEQ multiplex PCR, and the TCRdb table lists in-frame clones only, not all of them. Of approximately 4,500 clones listed, about 86% are singletons. Sequenced: primary lung tumor tissue. This sequence originates from a donor aged 40 or older with non-small cell lung cancer. The chain employs TRBV6-5 and TRBJ1-6; D may be TRBD1 (6 bases). CDR3: CASSPGQKNSPLHF. CDR3 nucleotides: TGTGCCAGCAGCCCCGGACAGAAAAATTCACCCCTCCACTTT.